These T cell receptor beta chains were read from a single sample in a study of cytomegalovirus exposure and HLA in healthy donors. Clones were read by immunoSEQ multiplex PCR, and TCRdb kept only the in-frame ones, dropping some. The repertoire holds fewer than 130,000 clones, with roughly 70% as singletons. Sequencing used PBMCs. Source of these receptors: a man aged 35 to 55 in good health and CMV-seropositive. Each CDR3 is given with its conserved first and last residue. D genes are given only for firm matches. Expanded clones get a size class; other rows say once, few or many, or leave the size out.

abundance	v_gene	d_gene	j_gene	CDR3nt	CDR3aa
.	TRBV19	.	TRBJ2-3	TGTGCCAGTAGTCTCCGGGACTCAGTCAGGTCAGATACGCAGTATTTT	CASSLRDSVRSDTQYF
.	TRBV7-9	TRBD1	TRBJ1-1	TGTGCCAGCAGCTCGGGGACAGGGCCCACTGAAGCTTTCTTT	CASSSGTGPTEAFF
few	TRBV6-6	.	TRBJ2-2	TGTGCCAGCAGTCTCACAGGAGAGAACACCGGGGAGCTGTTTTTT	CASSLTGENTGELFF
.	TRBV19	.	TRBJ1-5	TGTGCCAGTAGTATTCGGCAGGGCAATCAGCCCCAGCATTTT	CASSIRQGNQPQHF
.	TRBV4-1	TRBD1	TRBJ1-4	TGCGCCAGCAGCCAAGTTTACCCGGGACAGGGGTATGAAAAACTGTTTTTT	CASSQVYPGQGYEKLFF
.	TRBV6-9	TRBD1	TRBJ2-2	TGTGCCAGCAGTGTTTGGGGACAGGGCGCTACAATGCGCTCGAACACCGGGGAGCTGTTTTTT	CASSVWGQGATMRSNTGELFF
.	TRBV5-1	.	TRBJ1-1	TGCGCCAGCAGCCCCCGTGGAGGGAACACTGAAGCTTTCTTT	CASSPRGGNTEAFF
.	TRBV4-1	.	TRBJ2-7	TGCGCCAGCAGCCAAGATCCGGGAATGGTCTACGAGCAGTACTTC	CASSQDPGMVYEQYF
.	TRBV7-9	TRBD2	TRBJ2-5	TGTGCCAGCAGCTTAAAGGACTACGCGGGAGGGCAAGAGACCCAGTACTTC	CASSLKDYAGGQETQYF
.	TRBV2	.	TRBJ1-2	TGTGCCAGCAGCGGAGAAGTTATAACTAACTATGGCTACACCTTC	CASSGEVITNYGYTF
.	TRBV6-1	TRBD2	TRBJ2-1	TGTGCCAGCAGTGAACGGGGGGGGATGAATGAGCAGTTCTTC	CASSERGGMNEQFF
.	TRBV20-1	.	TRBJ1-1	TGCAGTGCTAGGAGGTTTGAAGCTTTCTTT	CSARRFEAFF
.	TRBV29-1	TRBD1	TRBJ1-1	TGCAGCGCCGGACAGGTTATGAACACTGAAGCTTTCTTT	CSAGQVMNTEAFF
.	TRBV6-5	TRBD2	TRBJ2-1	TGTGCCAGCAGTTATGAGACTAGCGACTACAATGAGCAGTTCTTC	CASSYETSDYNEQFF
.	TRBV10-1	TRBD2	TRBJ2-3	TGCGCCAGCAGTGAGGGCGGGAGAGAGGATACGCAGTATTTT	CASSEGGREDTQYF
.	TRBV5-1	.	TRBJ1-2	TGCGCCAGCAGCTTCCCGACAGGCCTCTATGGCTACACCTTC	CASSFPTGLYGYTF
.	TRBV27	.	TRBJ1-6	TGTGCCAGCAGTTGGCAGATTAATTCACCCCTCCACTTT	CASSWQINSPLHF
.	TRBV5-8	TRBD1	TRBJ2-5	TGTGCCAGCAGCTTGGCCGGGACAGGGGGACAAGAGACCCAGTACTTC	CASSLAGTGGQETQYF
.	TRBV15	TRBD2	TRBJ2-1	TGTGCCACCAGCAGGGTCCATACTAGCGGATCTTACAATGAGCAGTTCTTC	CATSRVHTSGSYNEQFF
.	TRBV10-3	TRBD1	TRBJ2-6	TGTGCCATCAGTGAATCCGGGACAGGGTATACCAACGTCCTGACTTTC	CAISESGTGYTNVLTF
.	TRBV5-4	TRBD1	TRBJ1-1	TGTGCCAGCAGCTATACCGGGACAGGGAACACTGAAGCTTTCTTT	CASSYTGTGNTEAFF
.	TRBV4-2	TRBD1	TRBJ1-4	TGTGCCAGCAGCCAAGGACAGGGAGGTGAAAAACTGTTTTTT	CASSQGQGGEKLFF
.	TRBV9	.	TRBJ1-3	TGTGCCAGCAGTTACGCGGGACTCGGAAACACCATATATTTT	CASSYAGLGNTIYF
.	TRBV30	TRBD1	TRBJ1-5	TGTGCCTGGAGTCGCCCGGGACAGGGGATCTATCAGCCCCAGCATTTT	CAWSRPGQGIYQPQHF
.	TRBV6-5	TRBD1	TRBJ2-7	TGTGCCAGCAGTTTCACACCGACAGGGCCCTACGAGCAGTACTTC	CASSFTPTGPYEQYF
once	TRBV5-1	.	TRBJ2-7	TGCGCCAGCAGCTTGAGGGCGGGAGGGACAGGCGAGCAGTACTTC	CASSLRAGGTGEQYF
.	TRBV7-3	TRBD2	TRBJ2-7	TGTGCCAGCAGCGTCAGCGGGAGTGGTCCCAGGTACGAGCAGTACTTC	CASSVSGSGPRYEQYF
few	TRBV5-6	TRBD2	TRBJ2-1	TGTGCCAGCAGCCATGGACTAGCTGCCAATGAGCAGTTCTTC	CASSHGLAANEQFF
.	TRBV5-6	.	TRBJ1-2	TGTGCCAGCAGCCTATACATCGGAGGCGGCTACACCTTC	CASSLYIGGGYTF
few	TRBV27	.	TRBJ2-1	TGTGCCAGCAGTTTTATCGGGGAGCAGTTCTTC	CASSFIGEQFF
.	TRBV5-4	TRBD2	TRBJ2-5	TGTGCCAGCAGCTTAAAAGCGGGAGGGGGCGAGACCCAGTACTTC	CASSLKAGGGETQYF
once	TRBV6-5	.	TRBJ1-2	TGTGCCAGCAGTTACGGTCGGGACTATGGCTACACCTTC	CASSYGRDYGYTF
few	TRBV19	.	TRBJ1-6	TGTGCCAGTAGTATCAGGCGGGACTCCAGTTCACCCCTCCACTTT	CASSIRRDSSSPLHF
.	TRBV9	.	TRBJ1-3	TGTGCCAGCAGCGTAGCTCTAGGAAACACCATATATTTT	CASSVALGNTIYF
few	TRBV29-1	.	TRBJ1-2	TGCAGCGTTGCCCACACGTATGGCTACACCTTC	CSVAHTYGYTF
.	TRBV7-9	TRBD2	TRBJ2-1	TGTGCCAGCAACTTAGTAGCGGGAGGGATCAATGAGCAGTTCTTC	CASNLVAGGINEQFF
.	TRBV27	TRBD1	TRBJ2-2	TGTGCCAGCAGTTCCGTACAGGGGTTGGGGATGGCCGGGGAGCTGTTTTTT	CASSSVQGLGMAGELFF
.	TRBV28	.	TRBJ2-7	TGTGCCAGCACGACGGCCAGCGGCTACGAGCAGTACTTC	CASTTASGYEQYF
few	TRBV9	.	TRBJ1-3	TGTGCCAGCAGCGTAGCCACAGGTGGCGGAAACACCATATATTTT	CASSVATGGGNTIYF